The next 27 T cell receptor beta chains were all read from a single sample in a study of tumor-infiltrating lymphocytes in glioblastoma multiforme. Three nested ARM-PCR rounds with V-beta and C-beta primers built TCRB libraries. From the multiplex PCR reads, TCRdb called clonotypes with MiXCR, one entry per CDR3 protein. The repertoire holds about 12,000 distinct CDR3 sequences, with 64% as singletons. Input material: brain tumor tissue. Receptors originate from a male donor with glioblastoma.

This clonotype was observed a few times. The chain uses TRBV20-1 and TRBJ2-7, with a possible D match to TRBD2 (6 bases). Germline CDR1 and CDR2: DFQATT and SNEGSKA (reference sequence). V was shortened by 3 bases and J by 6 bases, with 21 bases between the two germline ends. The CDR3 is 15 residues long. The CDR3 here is CSASTFGSTAAEQYF. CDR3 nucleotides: TGCAGTGCTAGCACGTTCGGGAGTACGGCCGCCGAGCAGTACTTC.

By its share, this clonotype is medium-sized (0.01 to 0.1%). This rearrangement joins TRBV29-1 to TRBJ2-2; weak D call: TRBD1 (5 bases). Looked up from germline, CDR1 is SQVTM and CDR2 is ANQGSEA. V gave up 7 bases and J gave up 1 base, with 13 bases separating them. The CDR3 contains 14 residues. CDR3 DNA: TGCAGCGGATCGACAGAGCTGAACACCGGGGAGCTGTTTTTT. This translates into CSGSTELNTGELFF.

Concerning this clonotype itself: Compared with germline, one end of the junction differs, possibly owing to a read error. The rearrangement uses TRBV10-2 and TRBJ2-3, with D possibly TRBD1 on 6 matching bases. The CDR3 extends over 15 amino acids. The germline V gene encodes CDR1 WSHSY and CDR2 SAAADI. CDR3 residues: CACSEAGAEADTQYF. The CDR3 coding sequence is TGCGCCTGCAGTGAGGCAGGGGCCGAAGCAGATACGCAGTATTTT.

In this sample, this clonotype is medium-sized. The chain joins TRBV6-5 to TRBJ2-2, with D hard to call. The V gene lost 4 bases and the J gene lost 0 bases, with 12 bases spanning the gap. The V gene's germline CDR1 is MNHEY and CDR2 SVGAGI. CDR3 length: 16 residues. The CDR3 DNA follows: TGTGCCAGCAGTTCTGGCAGGTTCGCGAACACCGGGGAGCTGTTTTTT. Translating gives CASSSGRFANTGELFF.

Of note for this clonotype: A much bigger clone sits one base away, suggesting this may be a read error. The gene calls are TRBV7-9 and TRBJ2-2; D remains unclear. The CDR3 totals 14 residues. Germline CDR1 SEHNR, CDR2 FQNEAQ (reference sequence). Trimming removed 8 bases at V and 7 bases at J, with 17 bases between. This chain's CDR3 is CASGPRPLVGELFF. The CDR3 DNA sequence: TGTGCCAGCGGCCCCCGCCCCTTAGTCGGGGAGCTGTTTTTT.

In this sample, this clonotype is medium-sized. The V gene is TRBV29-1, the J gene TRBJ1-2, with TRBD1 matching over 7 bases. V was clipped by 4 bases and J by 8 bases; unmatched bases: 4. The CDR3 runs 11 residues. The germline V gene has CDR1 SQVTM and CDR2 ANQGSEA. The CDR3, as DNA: TGCAGCGTTGTAGGGGGCCCCGGCTACACCTTC. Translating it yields CSVVGGPGYTF.

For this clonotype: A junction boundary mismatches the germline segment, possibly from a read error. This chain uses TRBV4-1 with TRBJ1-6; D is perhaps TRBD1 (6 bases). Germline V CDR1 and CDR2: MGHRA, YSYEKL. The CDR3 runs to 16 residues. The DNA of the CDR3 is TGCGCAAGCAGCCTAGGACTCCGGGACATGGGGTCACCCCTCCACTTT. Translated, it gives CASSLGLRDMGSPLHF.

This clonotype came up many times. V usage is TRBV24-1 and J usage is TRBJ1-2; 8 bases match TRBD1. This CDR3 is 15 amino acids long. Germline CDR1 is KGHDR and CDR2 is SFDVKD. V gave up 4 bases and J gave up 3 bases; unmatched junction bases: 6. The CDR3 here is CATSDAGGADYGYTF. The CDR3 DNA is TGTGCCACCAGTGACGCAGGGGGCGCGGACTATGGCTACACCTTC.

CDR3 amino acids: CASGSFVGAQKETQYF. As DNA, the CDR3 is TGTGCCAGCGGCTCCTTCGTGGGGGCGCAAAAGGAGACCCAGTACTTC. This chain links TRBV13 with TRBJ2-5; D might be TRBD1 (6 bases). The V end was cut by 8 bases, the J end by 5 bases, with 24 bases between. Germline CDR1 is PRHDT and CDR2 is FYEKMQ (reference sequence). CDR3 length: 16 residues.

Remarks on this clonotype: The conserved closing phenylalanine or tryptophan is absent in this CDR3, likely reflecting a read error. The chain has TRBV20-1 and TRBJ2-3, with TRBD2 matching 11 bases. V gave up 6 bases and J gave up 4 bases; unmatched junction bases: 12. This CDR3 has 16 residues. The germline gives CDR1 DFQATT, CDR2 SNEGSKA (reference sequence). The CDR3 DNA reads TGCAGTGCCAATCCTAGTAGCGGGAGGGTGTCAGATACGCAGTATCTT. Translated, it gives CSANPSSGRVSDTQYL.

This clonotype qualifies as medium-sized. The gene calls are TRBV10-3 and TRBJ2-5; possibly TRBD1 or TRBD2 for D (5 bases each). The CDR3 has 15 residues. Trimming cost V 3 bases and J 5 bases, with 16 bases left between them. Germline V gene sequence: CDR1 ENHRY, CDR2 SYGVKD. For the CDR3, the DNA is TGTGCCATCAGTGAAGTCAGGGACCTGAGGGAGACCCAGTACTTC. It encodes CAISEVRDLRETQYF.

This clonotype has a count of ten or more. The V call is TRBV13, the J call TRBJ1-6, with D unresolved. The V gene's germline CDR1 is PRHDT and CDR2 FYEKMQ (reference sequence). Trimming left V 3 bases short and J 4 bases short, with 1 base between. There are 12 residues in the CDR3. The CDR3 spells CASSFYNSPLHF. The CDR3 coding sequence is TGTGCCAGCAGCTTTTATAATTCACCCCTCCACTTT.

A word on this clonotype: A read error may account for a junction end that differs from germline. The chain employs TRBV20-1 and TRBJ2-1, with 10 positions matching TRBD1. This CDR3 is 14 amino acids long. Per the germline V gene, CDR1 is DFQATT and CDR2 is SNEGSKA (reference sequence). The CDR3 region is CSATEGTGAGEQLF. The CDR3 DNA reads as TGCAGTGCTACTGAAGGGACAGGGGCGGGGGAGCAGCTCTTC.

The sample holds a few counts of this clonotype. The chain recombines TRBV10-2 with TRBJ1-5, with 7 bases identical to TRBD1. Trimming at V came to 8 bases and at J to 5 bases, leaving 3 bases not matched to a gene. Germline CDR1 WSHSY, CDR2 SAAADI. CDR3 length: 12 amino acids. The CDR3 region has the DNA TGCGCCAGCGACGACAGGGATCAGCCCCAGCATTTT. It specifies CASDDRDQPQHF.

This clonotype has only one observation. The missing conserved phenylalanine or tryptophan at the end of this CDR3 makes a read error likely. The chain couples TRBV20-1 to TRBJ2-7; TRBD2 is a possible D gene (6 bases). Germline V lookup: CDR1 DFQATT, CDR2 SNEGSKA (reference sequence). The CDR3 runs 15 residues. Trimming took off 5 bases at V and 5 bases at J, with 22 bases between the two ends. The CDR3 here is CSALTREASVNEQYS. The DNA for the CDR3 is TGCAGTGCTCTTACCCGCGAGGCTAGCGTGAACGAGCAGTACTCC.

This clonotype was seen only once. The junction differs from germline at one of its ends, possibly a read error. The CDR3 DNA follows: TGCGCCAGCAGCCACGGACCAGACCCCGGGGAGCCGTTTTTT. As protein: CASSHGPDPGEPFF. The V call is TRBV11-2, the J call TRBJ2-2; weak D call: TRBD2 (5 bases). Germline CDR1 and CDR2: SGHAT and FQNNGV. The length of the CDR3 is 14 residues.

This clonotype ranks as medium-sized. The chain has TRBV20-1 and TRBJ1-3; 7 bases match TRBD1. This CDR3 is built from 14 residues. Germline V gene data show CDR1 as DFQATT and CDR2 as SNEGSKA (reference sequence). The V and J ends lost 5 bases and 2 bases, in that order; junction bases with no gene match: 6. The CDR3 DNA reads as TGCAGTGCTCTGACAGGGACAACTGGAAACACCATATATTTT. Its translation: CSALTGTTGNTIYF.

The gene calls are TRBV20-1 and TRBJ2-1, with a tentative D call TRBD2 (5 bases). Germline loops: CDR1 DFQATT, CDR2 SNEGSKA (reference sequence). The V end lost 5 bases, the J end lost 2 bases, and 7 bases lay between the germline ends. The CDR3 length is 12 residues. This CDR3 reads CSAPGTYNEQFF. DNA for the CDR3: TGCAGTGCTCCCGGGACCTACAATGAGCAGTTCTTC.

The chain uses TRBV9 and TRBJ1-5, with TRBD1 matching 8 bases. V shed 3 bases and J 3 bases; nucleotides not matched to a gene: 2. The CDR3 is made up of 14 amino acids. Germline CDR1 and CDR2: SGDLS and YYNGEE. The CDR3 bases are TGTGCCAGCAGCGAGACAGGGGACAATCAGCCCCAGCATTTT. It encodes CASSETGDNQPQHF.

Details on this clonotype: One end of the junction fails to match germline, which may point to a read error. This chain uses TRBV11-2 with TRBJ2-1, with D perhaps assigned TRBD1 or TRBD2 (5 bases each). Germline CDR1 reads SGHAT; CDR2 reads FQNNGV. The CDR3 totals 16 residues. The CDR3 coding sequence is TGTGCCAGCAACTTAGTTGGGGGTCTCCTCTTTAACGAGTGGTTCTTC. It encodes CASNLVGGLLFNEWFF. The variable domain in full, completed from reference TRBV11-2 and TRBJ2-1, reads EAGVAQSPRYKIIEKRQSVAFWCNPISGHATLYWYQQILGQGPKLLIQFQNNGVVDDSQLPKDRFSAERLKGVDSTLKIQPAKLEDSAVYLCASNLVGGLLFNEWFFGPGTRLTVL.

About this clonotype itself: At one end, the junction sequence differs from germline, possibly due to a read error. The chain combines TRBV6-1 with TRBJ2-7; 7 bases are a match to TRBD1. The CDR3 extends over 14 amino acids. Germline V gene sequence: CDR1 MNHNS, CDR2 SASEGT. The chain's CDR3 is CASKQGPQSYEQYF. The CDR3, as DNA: TGTGCCAGCAAACAGGGGCCTCAGTCCTATGAGCAGTACTTC.

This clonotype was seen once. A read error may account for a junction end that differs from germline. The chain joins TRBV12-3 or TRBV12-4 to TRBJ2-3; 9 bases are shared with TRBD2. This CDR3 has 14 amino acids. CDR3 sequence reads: CASSPAGGLYTHYF. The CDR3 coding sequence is TGTGCCAGCAGTCCAGCGGGAGGTTTATATACGCATTATTTT.

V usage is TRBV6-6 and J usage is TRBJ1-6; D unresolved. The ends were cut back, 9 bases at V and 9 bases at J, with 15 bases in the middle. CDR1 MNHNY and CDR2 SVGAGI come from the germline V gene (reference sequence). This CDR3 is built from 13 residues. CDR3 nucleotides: TGTGCCAGTGGTCCTATTATGGGTTCACCCCTCCACTTT. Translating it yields CASGPIMGSPLHF.

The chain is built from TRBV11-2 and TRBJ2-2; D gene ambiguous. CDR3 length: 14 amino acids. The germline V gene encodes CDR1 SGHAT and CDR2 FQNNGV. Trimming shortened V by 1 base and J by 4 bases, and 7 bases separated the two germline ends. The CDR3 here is CASSLGVGTGELFF. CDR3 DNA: TGTGCCAGCAGCTTAGGGGTGGGCACCGGGGAGCTGTTTTTT. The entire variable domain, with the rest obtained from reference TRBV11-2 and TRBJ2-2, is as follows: EAGVAQSPRYKIIEKRQSVAFWCNPISGHATLYWYQQILGQGPKLLIQFQNNGVVDDSQLPKDRFSAERLKGVDSTLKIQPAKLEDSAVYLCASSLGVGTGELFFGEGSRLTVL.

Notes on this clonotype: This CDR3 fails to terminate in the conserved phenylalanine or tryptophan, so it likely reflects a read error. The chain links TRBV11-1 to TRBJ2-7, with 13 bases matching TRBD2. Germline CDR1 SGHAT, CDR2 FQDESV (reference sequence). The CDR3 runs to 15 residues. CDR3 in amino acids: CASSRTSGSVNEQYS. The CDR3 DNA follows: TGCGCCAGCAGCAGGACTAGCGGGAGCGTCAACGAGCAGTACTCC.

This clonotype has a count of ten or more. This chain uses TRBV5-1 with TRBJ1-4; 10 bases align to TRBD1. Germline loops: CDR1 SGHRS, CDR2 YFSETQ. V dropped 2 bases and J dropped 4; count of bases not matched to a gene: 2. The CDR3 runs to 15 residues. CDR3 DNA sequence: TGCGCCAGCAGCTTCGGACAGGGGGGTAATGAAAAACTGTTTTTT. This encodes CASSFGQGGNEKLFF.

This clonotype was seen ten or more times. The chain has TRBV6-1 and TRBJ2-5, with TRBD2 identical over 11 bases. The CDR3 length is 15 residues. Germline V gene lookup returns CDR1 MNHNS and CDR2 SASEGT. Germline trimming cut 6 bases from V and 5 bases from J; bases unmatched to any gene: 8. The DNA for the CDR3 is TGTGCCAGCAGCCGGACTAGCGGGCTAAAGGAGACCCAGTACTTC. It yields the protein CASSRTSGLKETQYF.